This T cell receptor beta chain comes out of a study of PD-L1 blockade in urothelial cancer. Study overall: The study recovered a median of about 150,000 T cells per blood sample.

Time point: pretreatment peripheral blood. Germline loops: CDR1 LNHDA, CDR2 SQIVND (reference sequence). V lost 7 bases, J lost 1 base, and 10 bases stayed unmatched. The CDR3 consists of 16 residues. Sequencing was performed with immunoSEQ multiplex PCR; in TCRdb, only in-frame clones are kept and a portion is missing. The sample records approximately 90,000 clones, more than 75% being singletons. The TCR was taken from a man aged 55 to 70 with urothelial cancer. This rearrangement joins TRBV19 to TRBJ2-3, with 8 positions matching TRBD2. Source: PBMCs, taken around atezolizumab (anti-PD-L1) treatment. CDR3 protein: CASKPAGEGGTDTQYF. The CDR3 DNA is TGTGCCAGTAAGCCAGCGGGAGAAGGGGGCACAGATACGCAGTATTTT. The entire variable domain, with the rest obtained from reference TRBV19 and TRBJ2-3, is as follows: DGGITQSPKYLFRKEGQNVTLSCEQNLNHDAMYWYRQDPGQGLRLIYYSQIVNDFQKGDIAEGYSVSREKKESFPLTVTSAQKNPTAFYLCASKPAGEGGTDTQYFGPGTRLTVL.